This TCR beta chain is from a study of CD8 T cells in ankylosing spondylitis. The study's findings and limits: It was reported that disease-linked clones were significantly enriched in matched ankylosing spondylitis synovial fluid. The study identified a TCR beta motif of about eight highly homologous variants that appeared characteristic of ankylosing spondylitis blood.

Making the TCR beta libraries involved quantitative 5'-RACE with molecular barcodes. TCRdb reanalysed the 5' RACE reads using MiXCR and keeps one entry per CDR3 protein. The sample has 180,000 or so distinct CDR3 sequences, approximately 10% seen once. The CDR3 consists of 16 residues. Germline-derived CDR1 and CDR2 are MNHEY and SVGAGI. Unmatched junction bases numbered 4, after V lost 2 bases and J lost 4 bases. This clonotype was counted ten times or more. The target antigen is unknown. The clonotype originates from a male donor with ankylosing spondylitis or in good health (not recorded which). Sample: blood, either unsorted or a sorted T cell fraction (not recorded which). The rearrangement uses TRBV6-5 and TRBJ2-3, with 12 nucleotides matching TRBD2. CDR3 sequence reads: CASSYPGLAGSDTQYF. CDR3 in DNA: TGTGCCAGCAGTTACCCCGGACTAGCGGGATCAGATACGCAGTATTTT.